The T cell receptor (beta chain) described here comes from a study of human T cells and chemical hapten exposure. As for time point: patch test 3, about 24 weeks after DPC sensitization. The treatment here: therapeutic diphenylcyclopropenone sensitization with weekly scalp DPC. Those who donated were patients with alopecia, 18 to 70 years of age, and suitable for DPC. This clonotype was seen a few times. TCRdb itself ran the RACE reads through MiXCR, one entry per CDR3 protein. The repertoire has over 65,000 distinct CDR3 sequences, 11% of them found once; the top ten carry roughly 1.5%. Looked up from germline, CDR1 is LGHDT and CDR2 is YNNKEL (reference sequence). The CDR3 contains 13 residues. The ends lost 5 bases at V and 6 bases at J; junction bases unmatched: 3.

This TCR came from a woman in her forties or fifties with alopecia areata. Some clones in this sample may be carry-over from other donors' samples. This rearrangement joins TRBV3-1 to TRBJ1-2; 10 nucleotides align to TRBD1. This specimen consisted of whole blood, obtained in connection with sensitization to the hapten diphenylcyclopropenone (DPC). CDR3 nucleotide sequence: TGTGCCAGCAGCAACGGACAGGGGGATGGCTACACCTTC. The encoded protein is CASSNGQGDGYTF. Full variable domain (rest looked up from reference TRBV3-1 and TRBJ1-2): DTAVSQTPKYLVTQMGNDKSIKCEQNLGHDTMYWYKQDSKKFLKIMFSYNNKELIINETVPNRFSPKSPDKAHLNLHINSLELGDSAVYFCASSNGQGDGYTFGSGTRLTVV.